This T cell receptor (beta chain) was recovered during a study of tumor and adjacent non-tumor tissue in lung cancer (dated 2018 in TCRdb). Concerning the study at large: By cancer type, the cohort comprised under 15 adenocarcinoma patients, 2 squamous cell carcinoma patients and 1 small cell lung cancer patient. Sequencing generated a total of some 130 million productive TCRbeta reads, averaging roughly 3.9 million reads per sample. Using bulk TCRbeta repertoires from approximately 15 lung cancer patients, the study set lung tumor tissue side by side with matched distant non-tumor lung tissue. The 15 enrolled patients, of whom 10 were men and 5 were women, were aged about 30 to 80 years and were diagnosed with TNM stage I to III disease. Over 25 paired specimens, one tumor and one normal lung sample per patient, were profiled by TCRbeta CDR3 sequencing. Overall results and qualifications from the work: The top 100 clones made up a significantly larger cumulative share of the repertoire in normal lung than in tumor tissue. The sequencing platform is not named in the methods, and unique molecular identifiers are not mentioned. Tumor tissue showed significantly greater TCR diversity (inverse Simpson) than normal lung tissue (around 450 vs 150, P = 0.0075, Mann-Whitney U test). With only about 16 patients in the cohort, the authors noted that larger samples and more detailed clinical data are needed. Significantly higher TCR diversity was found in younger patients, and higher tumor TCR diversity was associated with shorter overall and disease-free survival. Because peripheral blood was not sequenced, the blood TCRbeta repertoires of the lung cancer patients in the study went unexamined.

Sequences MNHEY (CDR1) and SVGAGI (CDR2) are obtained from the germline V gene. V is clipped by 5 bases and J by 4 bases, and the sequence between their germline boundaries is 15 bases long. The CDR3 spans 14 residues, from the cysteine through the phenylalanine. Only the CDR3 DNA is retained, 42 bases long and in frame from the first base. The library was made by multiplex PCR. Sequencing took place on an Illumina HiSeq 2500. TCRbeta libraries were built by three rounds of nested PCR using primers (Table S4), following protocols modified from ARM-PCR. PCR products of 200-500 bp were gel-excised and purified with the QIAquick gel extraction kit before sequencing. The original pipeline was this. Reads were cleaned with Trimmomatic, merged with FLASH into complete CDR3 sequences, and assigned to V(D)J germline segments with MiTCR. VDJtools was used to compute clonal diversity as the inverse Simpson's index. In-frame sequences without a premature stop codon were defined as productive reads. Through fastp at Q25 and MiXCR, TCRdb rebuilt clones from the public reads, retaining in-frame beta chains. Entries that share a CDR3 protein sequence are merged under the most common genes and DNA. It is TCRdb's table, rather than the study itself, that gives the V and J calls and clone size. This sample gives 65,000 to 90,000 distinct CDR3 sequences in total; around 70% of them show up just once. The top ten hold roughly 13% of the sample.

By sample share, this clonotype is medium-sized (0.01 to 0.1%). Its antigen is unknown. No clone much larger than this one lies a single base away; base qualities are absent. RNA was extracted from bulk unsorted tissue and checked for quality with a NanoDrop ND-1000 and an Agilent 2100. Newly diagnosed lung cancer patients without prior chemotherapy who had been admitted for thoracic surgery in China between August and November 2014 were enrolled as donors. Anyone who had undergone radiotherapy or chemotherapy before, or who had another cancer at the same time, was left out of the study. Pieces of surgical tissue measuring about 1-2.1 cm3 were kept in RNAlater solution and stored at -80 degrees C until use.

The sample comprised lung tumor tissue. This TCR was sampled from a woman in her seventies with non-small cell lung cancer. Here the chain combines TRBV6-5 and TRBJ2-7; too little of a D gene remains to name it. Here the CDR3 is given as CASSTRGARYEQYF. In nucleotide form, the sequence is TGTGCCAGCAGTACCCGAGGAGCACGGTACGAGCAGTACTTC.